This entry lists 13 T cell receptor beta chains sequenced from one sample in a study of blood T cell repertoires in COVID-19 (dated by TCRdb to about 2020). The library relied on the immunoSEQ multiplex PCR assay. TCRdb holds this immuneACCESS table with in-frame rearrangements only. Some clones are missing; in checked studies, unresolved V genes explain under half, and the rest has no known cause. The sample table contains about 89,000 clones; only one count was recorded for around three quarters of them. The ten largest clones represent roughly 45% of the sample. What was sequenced was peripheral blood. These receptors came from a human donor in a cohort sampled during active COVID-19.

CDR3: CASSRGGQGSYEQYF. The CDR3 DNA reads as TGTGCCAGCAGCCGCGGGGGGCAGGGATCCTACGAGCAGTACTTC. This rearrangement joins TRBV7-2 to TRBJ2-7, with TRBD2 identical over 8 bases. V was pared by 5 bases and J by 1 base, with 7 bases of the junction left unmatched. CDR1 is SGHTA, CDR2 FQGNSA, per germline. The CDR3 runs to 15 residues.

The V and J genes are TRBV19 and TRBJ2-5; TRBD2 aligns across 8 bases. This CDR3 is 15 amino acids long. The V and J ends lost 10 bases and 5 bases, in that order; junction bases with no gene match: 15. CDR1 LNHDA and CDR2 SQIVND come from the germline V gene (reference sequence). The DNA for the CDR3 is TGTGCCACCAGGGTCCGGGAGGGCCTGGGGGAGACCCAGTACTTC. Translating gives CATRVREGLGETQYF. Looking up the rest from reference TRBV19 and TRBJ2-5 gives the full variable domain: DGGITQSPKYLFRKEGQNVTLSCEQNLNHDAMYWYRQDPGQGLRLIYYSQIVNDFQKGDIAEGYSVSREKKESFPLTVTSAQKNPTAFYLCATRVREGLGETQYFGPGTRLLVL.

The V gene is TRBV24-1, the J gene TRBJ2-1, with 8 bases aligning to TRBD1. The ends lost 2 bases at V and 8 bases at J; junction bases unmatched: 7. Germline CDR1 and CDR2: KGHDR and SFDVKD. The CDR3 totals 15 residues. The DNA of the CDR3 is TGTGCCACCAGTGATTCGAGGACAGGGTTTCATGAGCAGTTCTTC. Its protein is CATSDSRTGFHEQFF.

The chain recombines TRBV28 with TRBJ1-5; 7 bases fit TRBD1. The CDR3 is made up of 14 amino acids. V trimming: 2 bases; J trimming: 3 bases; junction bases outside the gene matches: 1. Germline V gene data show CDR1 as MDHEN and CDR2 as SYDVKM. CDR3 sequence reads: CASSLDRVNQPQHF. The CDR3 DNA is TGTGCCAGCAGTTTAGACAGGGTCAATCAGCCCCAGCATTTT.

The J gene is TRBJ2-5, the V gene TRBV30; 9 bases are a match to TRBD2. Germline loops: CDR1 GTSNPN, CDR2 SVGIG (reference sequence). Trimming removed 0 bases from V and 4 bases from J; junction bases left unmatched: 9. The CDR3 is 16 amino acids. As DNA, the CDR3 is TGTGCCTGGAGTGTACTTGCGGGAGGGCCGAGAGAGACCCAGTACTTC. Its protein is CAWSVLAGGPRETQYF.

A few counts support this clone. The gene calls are TRBV30 and TRBJ1-6; D uncertain. Trimming left V 0 bases short and J 6 bases short, with 6 bases between. This CDR3 region has 13 residues. CDR1 and CDR2 from the germline V gene are GTSNPN and SVGIG (reference sequence). CDR3 in DNA: TGTGCCTGGAGTGTAGCGAGTAATTCACCCCTCCACTTT. This sequence encodes CAWSVASNSPLHF.

Only a few counts were recorded for this clone. This rearrangement joins TRBV6-1 to TRBJ1-6; the D is unclear. The V end was cut by 2 bases, the J end by 4 bases, with 9 bases between. The germline V gene has CDR1 MNHNS and CDR2 SASEGT. This CDR3 spans 15 amino acids. The CDR3 DNA follows: TGTGCCAGCAGTGAATATGCAGTTTATAATTCACCCCTCCACTTT. This encodes CASSEYAVYNSPLHF.

The chain uses TRBV15 and TRBJ2-1; perhaps TRBD2 as D (5 bases). Germline CDR1 reads LNHNV; CDR2 reads YYDKDF (reference sequence). The CDR3 length is 14 residues. Between the trimmed V and J ends, which lost 0 bases and 10 bases, there was a span of 13 bases. The CDR3 here is CATSRDNLAWEQFF. The CDR3 nucleotides read TGTGCCACCAGCAGAGATAATCTAGCATGGGAGCAGTTCTTC.

The chain combines TRBV28 with TRBJ2-3, with 7 positions matching TRBD1. The V gene end was trimmed by 3 bases and the J gene end by 5 bases; junction bases not matched to a gene: 2. There are 13 residues in the CDR3. Germline V gene sequence: CDR1 MDHEN, CDR2 SYDVKM. This CDR3 is CASSFRDRDTQYF. CDR3 in DNA: TGTGCCAGCAGTTTCCGGGACAGAGATACGCAGTATTTT.

This chain links TRBV7-2 with TRBJ1-5; possibly TRBD1 for D (5 bases). The CDR3 has 15 residues. Trimming took 10 bases from V and 4 from J, leaving 20 bases between them. The V gene's germline CDR1 is SGHTA and CDR2 FQGNSA. The CDR3 DNA is TGTGCCACCACAAACCAGGGTCCCTTAAATCAGCCCCAGCATTTT. Protein: CATTNQGPLNQPQHF.

The rearrangement links TRBV29-1 to TRBJ2-6; 12 positions match TRBD2. Unmatched junction bases numbered 8, after V lost 4 bases and J lost 1 base. Germline V gene sequence: CDR1 SQVTM, CDR2 ANQGSEA. This CDR3 comprises 18 residues. The CDR3 reads CSVGGRGLAGSGANVLTF. The DNA for the CDR3 is TGCAGCGTTGGGGGTAGAGGACTAGCGGGATCTGGGGCCAACGTCCTGACTTTC.

This chain links TRBV28 with TRBJ2-7, with TRBD1 matching 8 bases. Looked up from germline, CDR1 is MDHEN and CDR2 is SYDVKM. This CDR3 has 15 residues. V lost 7 bases, J lost 2 bases, and 10 bases stayed unmatched. CDR3 nucleotide sequence: TGTGCCAGCAAATCCGGGACAGGCTACCCCTACGAGCAGTACTTC. This translates into CASKSGTGYPYEQYF.

The V and J genes are TRBV24-1 and TRBJ1-2; D is unclear. V dropped 2 bases and J dropped 1 base, with 4 bases sitting between them. From germline, CDR1 is KGHDR and CDR2 SFDVKD. The CDR3 covers 13 residues. CDR3 in amino acids: CATSDYYNYGYTF. In DNA form, the CDR3 reads TGTGCCACCAGTGATTACTATAACTATGGCTACACCTTC.